Listed below are T cell receptor beta chains from one sample, sequenced in a study of T cells after yellow fever vaccination. Via MiXCR, TCRdb re-called the 5' RACE reads, giving one row per CDR3 protein. The sample gives 200,000 to 250,000 distinct CDR3 sequences, 2.5% to 3.5% of which show up once; around 3% is in the top ten. Material: CD4+ T cells sorted from PBMCs, obtained 10 days after the yellow fever booster vaccination. All receptors come from a man between 18 and 29 years old who received the YFV17D yellow fever vaccine. Both conserved end residues are part of each CDR3. D genes are given only for firm matches. A clone size is listed for some rows: how often the clone was seen (once, few, many), or a class if it is expanded.

medium-sized	TRBV29-1	TRBJ2-2	NA	TGCAGCGTTAAATATCACACAGACGGGGAGCTGTTTTTT	CSVKYHTDGELFF
many	TRBV27	TRBJ2-5	NA	TGTGCCAGCGGACAGAAACCACGCCAAGAGACCCAGTACTTC	CASGQKPRQETQYF
few	TRBV9	TRBJ2-3	NA	TGTGCCAGCAGCGTAACGGCAGGGTCGCAGTATTTT	CASSVTAGSQYF
few	TRBV7-9	TRBJ1-1	NA	TGTGCCAGCAGGGTAGACACTGAAGCTTTCTTT	CASRVDTEAFF
many	TRBV7-2	TRBJ2-3	NA	TGTGCCAGCAGCTTAGGACTCCCCCGGGTAGCTACGCAGTATTTT	CASSLGLPRVATQYF
NA	TRBV29-1	TRBJ1-4	NA	TGCAGCGTTGGAAATACTAATGAAAAACTGTTTTTT	CSVGNTNEKLFF
many	TRBV5-6	TRBJ2-3	TRBD2	TGTGCCAGCAGCTTGAGCGGGGTCCGGGATACGCAGTATTTT	CASSLSGVRDTQYF
many	TRBV20-1	TRBJ1-2	TRBD1	TGCAGTGCTAGACGGGACAGGGGGTTAAATGGCTACACCTTC	CSARRDRGLNGYTF
many	TRBV21-1	TRBJ1-2	NA	TGTGCCAGCAGCAGGGCGATTAACTATGGCTACACCTTC	CASSRAINYGYTF
few	TRBV5-1	TRBJ2-5	NA	TGCGCCAGCAGCTTATCCGTTACGGAGACCCAGTACTTC	CASSLSVTETQYF
many	TRBV5-6	TRBJ2-3	TRBD2	TGTGCCAGCAGCTCCGATCGGGTGACGGGGGGGCCTTCTAGCACAGATACGCAGTATTTT	CASSSDRVTGGPSSTDTQYF
many	TRBV5-1	TRBJ2-5	TRBD1	TGCGCCAGCAGCTTACAGGGGCCTGAGGAGACCCAGTACTTC	CASSLQGPEETQYF
NA	TRBV6-2/TRBV6-3	TRBJ1-2	NA	TGTGCCAGCAGTTACGGAACAGTAGGCTATGGCTACACCTTC	CASSYGTVGYGYTF
many	TRBV12-3/TRBV12-4	TRBJ1-1	NA	TGTGCCAGCAGTTTGTGGCGGGGAATGAACACTGAAGCTTTCTTT	CASSLWRGMNTEAFF
many	TRBV12-3/TRBV12-4	TRBJ1-2	NA	TGTGCCAGCAGTTTCGTGAGACCCGACCGTTCCACCTTC	CASSFVRPDRSTF
many	TRBV6-5	TRBJ1-2	TRBD1	TGTGCCAGCAGTGACCGGGACAGGGACTATGGCTACACCTTC	CASSDRDRDYGYTF
many	TRBV7-2	TRBJ2-1	NA	TGTGCCAGCAGCTTGCAGGCCCGTTACGGTGAGCAGTTCTTC	CASSLQARYGEQFF
few	TRBV20-1	TRBJ1-5	TRBD1	TGCAGTGCTCTCACGCACCGGGACAGCCATTATCAGCCCCAGCATTTT	CSALTHRDSHYQPQHF
NA	TRBV5-1	TRBJ2-7	TRBD1	TGCGCCAGCAGCTCTTGGACAGGGACCTACGAGCAGTACTTC	CASSSWTGTYEQYF
many	TRBV10-3	TRBJ2-2	TRBD1	TGTGCCATCAGGGGACAGGGGACGAACACCGGGGAGCTGTTTTTT	CAIRGQGTNTGELFF
few	TRBV6-2/TRBV6-3	TRBJ1-1	TRBD1	TGTGCCAGCAGTTGGCTGGGGGGACAGGGTGAAGCTTTCTTT	CASSWLGGQGEAFF
few	TRBV19	TRBJ1-4	TRBD1	TGTGCCAGTAGTACCCCCATGACAGGGGGCAAAGGACTGTTTTTT	CASSTPMTGGKGLFF
few	TRBV20-1	TRBJ1-1	NA	TGCAGTGCTAGAGTCTTAGCTCGGGGGGGGAACACTGAAGCTTTCTTT	CSARVLARGGNTEAFF
many	TRBV7-2	TRBJ2-7	TRBD2	TGTGCCAGCAGCTTTAGCGGGGGGGACGAGCAGTACTTC	CASSFSGGDEQYF
many	TRBV28	TRBJ2-6	NA	TGTGCCAGCAGCTCGCCGGGCGGGGATAAATCTGGGGCCAACGTCCTGACTTTC	CASSSPGGDKSGANVLTF
many	TRBV12-3/TRBV12-4	TRBJ2-1	TRBD2	TGTGCCAGCAGTTTAGACGGGGGGGGATACAATGAGCAGTTCTTC	CASSLDGGGYNEQFF
few	TRBV9	TRBJ2-2	NA	TGTGCCAGCAGCGTACAGGACTCAAACACCGGGGAGCTGTTTTTT	CASSVQDSNTGELFF
few	TRBV12-3/TRBV12-4	TRBJ2-7	NA	TGTGCCAGCAGTTCGGGGAAATACGAGCAGTACTTC	CASSSGKYEQYF
many	TRBV5-1	TRBJ1-1	NA	TGCGCCAGCAGCTTGGAGGGGGGCCTTGAAGCTTTCTTT	CASSLEGGLEAFF
many	TRBV6-1	TRBJ1-2	TRBD1	TGTGCCAGCAGTGAAAGCGGACAGGGGGCGCGTGGCTACACCTTC	CASSESGQGARGYTF
many	TRBV29-1	TRBJ1-1	NA	TGCAGCGCCGGACAGAGTAACACTGAAGCTTTCTTT	CSAGQSNTEAFF
NA	TRBV19	TRBJ1-2	TRBD1	TGTGCCAGTAGGGGGACAGGATTCTATGGCTACACCTTC	CASRGTGFYGYTF
many	TRBV7-9	TRBJ2-3	TRBD2	TGTGCCAGCAGCTTAAACTCTTTGCTAGCGGGGGTTAGCGGCACAGATACGCAGTATTTT	CASSLNSLLAGVSGTDTQYF
NA	TRBV7-3	TRBJ2-2	TRBD2	TGTGCCAGCAGCCCCCTTGGGGGACTAGGGGACACCGGGGAGCTGTTTTTT	CASSPLGGLGDTGELFF
many	TRBV4-3	TRBJ2-6	TRBD2	TGCGCCAGCAGCCGAAGGCCTAGCGGGGGGTCGAACTCTGGGGCCAACGTCCTGACTTTC	CASSRRPSGGSNSGANVLTF
many	TRBV10-3	TRBJ1-3	NA	TGTGCCATCAGTGGAGGGACTGGAAACACCATATATTTT	CAISGGTGNTIYF
many	TRBV20-1	TRBJ1-1	TRBD1	TGCAGTGCGCATCGACAGGGTGCGGACACTGAAGCTTTCTTT	CSAHRQGADTEAFF
few	TRBV24-1	TRBJ2-3	NA	TGTGCCACCAGTGATTCCGCCATTCCCACAGATACGCAGTATTTT	CATSDSAIPTDTQYF
many	TRBV29-1	TRBJ2-3	TRBD2	TGCAGCGTTGAAGACGGGATACTAGCGGGGTCCGTAGATACGCAGTATTTT	CSVEDGILAGSVDTQYF
NA	TRBV4-3	TRBJ2-6	NA	TGCGCCAGCAGCGACCTCCTCGGGATGGGGGCCAACGTCCTGACTTTC	CASSDLLGMGANVLTF
many	TRBV5-1	TRBJ1-5	NA	TGCGCCAGCAGCTTACAGAGCAATCAGCCCCAGCATTTT	CASSLQSNQPQHF
many	TRBV5-1	TRBJ2-3	NA	TGCGCCAGCAGCTCCGAAGCCGTGGATACGCAGTATTTT	CASSSEAVDTQYF
NA	TRBV19	TRBJ1-1	NA	TGTGCCAGTACGAGGGCGCGGACGAACACTGAAGCTTTCTTT	CASTRARTNTEAFF
few	TRBV28	TRBJ2-2	NA	TGTGCCAGCATCTCGGGGATTTTCGGGGAGCTGTTTTTT	CASISGIFGELFF
many	TRBV5-1	TRBJ2-5	NA	TGCGCCAGCAGCTTGATTGCAGAGACCCAGTACTTC	CASSLIAETQYF
few	TRBV7-2	TRBJ1-2	NA	TGTGCCAGCAGCTTTGGTTGGGGGCAAAACTATGGCTACACCTTC	CASSFGWGQNYGYTF
many	TRBV6-6	TRBJ1-1	NA	TGTGCCAGCAGTTACCGCGACAGGATTAACACTGAAGCTTTCTTT	CASSYRDRINTEAFF
many	TRBV7-2	TRBJ1-1	NA	TGTGCCAGCAGCTTTAGGGGAGGGGGCACTGAAGCTTTCTTT	CASSFRGGGTEAFF